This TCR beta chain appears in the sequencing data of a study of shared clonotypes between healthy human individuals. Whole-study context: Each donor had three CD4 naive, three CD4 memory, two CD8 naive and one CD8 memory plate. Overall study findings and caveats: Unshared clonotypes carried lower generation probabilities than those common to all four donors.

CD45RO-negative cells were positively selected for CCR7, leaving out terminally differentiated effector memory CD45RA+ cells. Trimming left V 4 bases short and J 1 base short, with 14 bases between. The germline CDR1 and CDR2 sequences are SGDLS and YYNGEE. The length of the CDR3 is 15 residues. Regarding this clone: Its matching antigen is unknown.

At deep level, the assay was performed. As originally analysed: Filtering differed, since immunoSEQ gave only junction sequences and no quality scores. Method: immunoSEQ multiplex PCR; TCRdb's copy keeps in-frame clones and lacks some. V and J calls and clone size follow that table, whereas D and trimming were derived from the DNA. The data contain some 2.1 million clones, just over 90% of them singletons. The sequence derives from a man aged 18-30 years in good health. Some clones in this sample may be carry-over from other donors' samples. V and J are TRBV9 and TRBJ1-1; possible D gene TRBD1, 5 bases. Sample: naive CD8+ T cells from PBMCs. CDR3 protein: CASSPHGDGNTEAFF. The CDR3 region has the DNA TGTGCCAGCAGCCCACACGGGGACGGGAACACTGAAGCTTTCTTT.